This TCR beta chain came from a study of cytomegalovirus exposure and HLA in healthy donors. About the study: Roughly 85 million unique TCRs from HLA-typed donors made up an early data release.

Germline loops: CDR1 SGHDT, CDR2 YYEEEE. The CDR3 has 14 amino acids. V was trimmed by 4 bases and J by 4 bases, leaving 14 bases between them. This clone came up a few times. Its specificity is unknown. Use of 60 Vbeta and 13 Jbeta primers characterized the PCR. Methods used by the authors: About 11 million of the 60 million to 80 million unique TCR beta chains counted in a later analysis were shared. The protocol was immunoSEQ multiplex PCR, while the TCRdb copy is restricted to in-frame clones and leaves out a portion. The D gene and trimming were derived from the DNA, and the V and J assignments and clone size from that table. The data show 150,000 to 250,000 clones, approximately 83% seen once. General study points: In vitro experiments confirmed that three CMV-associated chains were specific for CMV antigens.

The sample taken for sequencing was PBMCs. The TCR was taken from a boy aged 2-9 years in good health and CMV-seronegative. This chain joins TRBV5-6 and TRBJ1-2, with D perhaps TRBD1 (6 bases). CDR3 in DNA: TGTGCCAGCAGCCCGCCGGACAGCCTCTATGGCTACACCTTC. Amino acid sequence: CASSPPDSLYGYTF.